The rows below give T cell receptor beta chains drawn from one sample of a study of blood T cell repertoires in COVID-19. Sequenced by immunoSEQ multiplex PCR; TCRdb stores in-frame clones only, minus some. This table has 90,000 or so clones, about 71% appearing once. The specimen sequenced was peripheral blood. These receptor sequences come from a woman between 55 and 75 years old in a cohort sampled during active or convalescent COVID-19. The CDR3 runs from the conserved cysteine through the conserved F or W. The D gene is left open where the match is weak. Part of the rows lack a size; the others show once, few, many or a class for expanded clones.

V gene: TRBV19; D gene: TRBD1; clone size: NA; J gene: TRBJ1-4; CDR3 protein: CASSRRQGSEKLFF; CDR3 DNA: TGTGCCAGTAGCCGGCGACAGGGGTCTGAAAAACTGTTTTTT
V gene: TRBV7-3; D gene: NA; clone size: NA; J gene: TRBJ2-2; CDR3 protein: CASSPLAGAHTGELFF; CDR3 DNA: TGTGCCAGCAGCCCACTTGCGGGGGCCCACACCGGGGAGCTGTTTTTT
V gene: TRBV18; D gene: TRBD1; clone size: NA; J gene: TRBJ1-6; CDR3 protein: CASSRGTGPYNSPLHF; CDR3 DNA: TGTGCCAGCTCACGCGGGACAGGGCCTTATAATTCACCCCTCCACTTT
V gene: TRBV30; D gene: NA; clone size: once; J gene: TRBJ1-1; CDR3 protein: CAWSADRTNTEAFF; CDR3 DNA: TGTGCCTGGAGTGCAGACAGGACGAACACTGAAGCTTTCTTT
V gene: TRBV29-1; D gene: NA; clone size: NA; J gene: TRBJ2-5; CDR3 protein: CSADGGAQETQYF; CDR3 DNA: TGCAGCGCTGATGGGGGGGCCCAAGAGACCCAGTACTTC
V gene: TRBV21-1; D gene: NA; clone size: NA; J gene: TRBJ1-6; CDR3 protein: CASSRDRVSPLHF; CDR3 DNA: TGTGCCAGCAGCCGGGACAGGGTGTCACCCCTCCACTTT
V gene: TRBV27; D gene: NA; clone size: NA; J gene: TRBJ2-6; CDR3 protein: CASKRDSGANVLTF; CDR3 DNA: TGTGCCAGCAAGAGGGACTCTGGGGCCAACGTCCTGACTTTC
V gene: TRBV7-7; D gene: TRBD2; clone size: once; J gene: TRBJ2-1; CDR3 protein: CASSLRRGGYNEQFF; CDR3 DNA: TGTGCCAGCAGCTTACGGCGGGGGGGATACAATGAGCAGTTCTTC
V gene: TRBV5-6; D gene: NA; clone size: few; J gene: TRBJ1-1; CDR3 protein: CASSLRGTEAFF; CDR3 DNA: TGTGCCAGCAGCTTGCGGGGGACTGAAGCTTTCTTT
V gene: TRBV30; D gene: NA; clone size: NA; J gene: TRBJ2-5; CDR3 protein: CAWSPGRGETQYF; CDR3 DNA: TGTGCCTGGAGTCCAGGCAGGGGAGAGACCCAGTACTTC
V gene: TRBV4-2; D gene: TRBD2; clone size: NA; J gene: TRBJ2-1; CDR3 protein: CASSQELAGDNEQFF; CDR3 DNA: TGTGCCAGCAGCCAAGAGCTAGCGGGAGACAATGAGCAGTTCTTC
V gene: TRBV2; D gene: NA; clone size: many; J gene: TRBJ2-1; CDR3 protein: CASSEALSSRSSYNEQFF; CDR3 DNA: TGTGCCAGCAGTGAAGCTCTAAGTTCGCGGAGCTCCTACAATGAGCAGTTCTTC
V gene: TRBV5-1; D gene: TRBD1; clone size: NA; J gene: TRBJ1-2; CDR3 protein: CASSKGANYGYTF; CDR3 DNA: TGCGCCAGCAGCAAGGGGGCGAACTATGGCTACACCTTC
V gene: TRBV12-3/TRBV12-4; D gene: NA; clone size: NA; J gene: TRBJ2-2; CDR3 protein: CASSKRQYGELFF; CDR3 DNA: TGTGCCAGCAGTAAAAGACAGTACGGGGAGCTGTTTTTT
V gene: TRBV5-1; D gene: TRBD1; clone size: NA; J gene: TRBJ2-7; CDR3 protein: CASSRGQGAYEQYF; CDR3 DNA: TGCGCCAGCAGTCGGGGACAGGGGGCCTACGAGCAGTACTTC
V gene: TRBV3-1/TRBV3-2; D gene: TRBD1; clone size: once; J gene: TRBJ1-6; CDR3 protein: CASRSSQGLPLHF; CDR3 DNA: TGTGCCAGCAGATCGTCACAGGGGCTTCCCCTCCACTTT
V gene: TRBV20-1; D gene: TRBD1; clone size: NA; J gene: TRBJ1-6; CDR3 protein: CSASGTATNSPLHF; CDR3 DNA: TGCAGTGCTAGTGGGACAGCTACTAATTCACCCCTCCACTTT
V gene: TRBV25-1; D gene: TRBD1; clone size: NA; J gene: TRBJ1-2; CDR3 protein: CASTPGQGAGGYTF; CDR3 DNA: TGTGCCAGCACCCCGGGACAGGGGGCCGGAGGCTACACCTTC
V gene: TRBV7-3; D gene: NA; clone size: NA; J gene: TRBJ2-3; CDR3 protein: CASSMGLRTDTQYF; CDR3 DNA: TGTGCCAGCAGCATGGGCCTTCGCACAGATACGCAGTATTTT
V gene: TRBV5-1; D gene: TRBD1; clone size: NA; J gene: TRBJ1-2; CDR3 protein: CASRGTGGFGYTF; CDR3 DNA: TGCGCCAGCAGAGGGACAGGGGGCTTTGGCTACACCTTC
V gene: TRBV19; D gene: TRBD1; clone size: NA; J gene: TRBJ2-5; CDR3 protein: CASSIQGARETQYF; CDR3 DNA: TGTGCCAGTAGTATACAGGGGGCTCGAGAGACCCAGTACTTC
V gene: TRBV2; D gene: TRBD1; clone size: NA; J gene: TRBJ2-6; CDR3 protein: CAIGQGGLGGANVLTF; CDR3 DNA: TGTGCCATAGGACAGGGTGGCCTTGGTGGGGCCAACGTCCTGACTTTC
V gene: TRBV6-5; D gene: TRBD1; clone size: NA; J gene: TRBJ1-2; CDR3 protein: CASSFDDRGYTF; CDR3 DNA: TGTGCCAGCAGTTTTGACGACAGGGGGTACACCTTC
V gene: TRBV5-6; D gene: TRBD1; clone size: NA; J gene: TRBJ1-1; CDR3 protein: CASSSGQGASVTEAFF; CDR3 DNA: TGTGCCAGCAGCTCGGGACAGGGGGCCTCTGTGACTGAAGCTTTCTTT
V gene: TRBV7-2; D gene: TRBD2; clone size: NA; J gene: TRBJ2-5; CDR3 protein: CASSLLRSPSGDETQYF; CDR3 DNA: TGTGCCAGCAGCTTACTGCGCTCCCCTAGCGGGGATGAGACCCAGTACTTC
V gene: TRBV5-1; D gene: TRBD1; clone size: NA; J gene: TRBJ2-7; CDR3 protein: CASSLEQGLEQYF; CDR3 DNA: TGCGCCAGCAGCTTAGAACAGGGGCTCGAGCAGTACTTC
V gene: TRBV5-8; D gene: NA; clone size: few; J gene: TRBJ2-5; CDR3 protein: CASSFELAQETQYF; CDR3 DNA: TGTGCCAGCAGCTTCGAACTAGCCCAAGAGACCCAGTACTTC
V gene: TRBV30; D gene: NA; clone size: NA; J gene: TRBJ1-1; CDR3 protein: CAWIRENTEAFF; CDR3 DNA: TGTGCCTGGATCCGCGAGAACACTGAAGCTTTCTTT
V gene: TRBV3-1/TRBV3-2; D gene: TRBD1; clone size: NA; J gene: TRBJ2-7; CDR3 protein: CASSRTGGYYEQYF; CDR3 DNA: TGTGCCAGCAGCAGGACAGGGGGCTACTACGAGCAGTACTTC
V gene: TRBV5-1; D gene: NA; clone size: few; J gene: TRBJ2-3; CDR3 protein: CASSLALSTDTQYF; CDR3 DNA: TGCGCCAGCAGCTTGGCCCTGAGCACAGATACGCAGTATTTT
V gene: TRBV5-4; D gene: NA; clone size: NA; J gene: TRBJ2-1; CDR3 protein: CASSGGTGRYEQFF; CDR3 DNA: TGTGCCAGCAGCGGGGGAACAGGGCGCTATGAGCAGTTCTTC
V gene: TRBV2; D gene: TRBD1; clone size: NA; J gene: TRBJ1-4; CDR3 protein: CASRTGQSNEKLFF; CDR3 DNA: TGTGCCAGCAGAACGGGACAGTCTAATGAAAAACTGTTTTTT
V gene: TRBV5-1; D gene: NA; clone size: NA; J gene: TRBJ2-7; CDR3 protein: CASSVGTSYEQYF; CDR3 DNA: TGCGCCAGCTCCGTTGGCACCTCCTACGAGCAGTACTTC
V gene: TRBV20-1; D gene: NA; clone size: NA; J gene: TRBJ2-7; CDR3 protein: CSASRDTRSYEQYF; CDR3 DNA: TGCAGTGCTAGTAGGGACACCCGTTCCTACGAGCAGTACTTC
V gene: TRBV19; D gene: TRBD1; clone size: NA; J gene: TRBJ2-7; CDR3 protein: CASSYKTGSYEQYF; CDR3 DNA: TGTGCCAGTAGTTATAAGACAGGGAGCTACGAGCAGTACTTC
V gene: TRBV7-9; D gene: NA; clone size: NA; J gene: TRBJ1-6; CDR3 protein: CASSLVGPGLHF; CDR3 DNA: TGTGCCAGCAGCTTAGTGGGCCCAGGGTTACACTTT
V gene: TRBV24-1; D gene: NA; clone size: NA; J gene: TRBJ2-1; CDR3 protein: CATSIEGVWEQFF; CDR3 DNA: TGTGCCACCAGTATAGAGGGGGTTTGGGAGCAGTTCTTC
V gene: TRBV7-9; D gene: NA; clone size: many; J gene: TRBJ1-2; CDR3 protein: CASSLSSGEDIYGYTF; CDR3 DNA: TGTGCCAGCAGCTTATCTAGCGGGGAGGATATCTATGGCTACACCTTC
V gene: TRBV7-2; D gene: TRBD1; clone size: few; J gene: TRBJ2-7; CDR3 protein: CASSRRRQGTYEQYF; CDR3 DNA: TGTGCCAGCAGTCGCCGCCGACAGGGAACCTACGAGCAGTACTTC
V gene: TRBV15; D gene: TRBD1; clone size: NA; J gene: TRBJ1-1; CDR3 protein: CATSRARGMNTEAFF; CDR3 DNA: TGTGCCACCAGCAGAGCCAGGGGGATGAACACTGAAGCTTTCTTT
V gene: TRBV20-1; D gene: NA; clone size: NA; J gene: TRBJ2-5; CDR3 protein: CSAGQETQYF; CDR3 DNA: TGCAGTGCCGGCCAAGAGACCCAGTACTTC
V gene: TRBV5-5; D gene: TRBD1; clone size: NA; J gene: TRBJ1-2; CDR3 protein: CASSLRLVGQGGGYTF; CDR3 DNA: TGTGCCAGCAGCTTGAGGTTGGTGGGACAGGGCGGCGGCTACACCTTC
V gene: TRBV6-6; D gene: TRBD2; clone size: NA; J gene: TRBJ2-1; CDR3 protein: CASSYLSGGQNEQFF; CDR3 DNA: TGTGCCAGCAGTTACCTTAGCGGGGGTCAAAATGAGCAGTTCTTC
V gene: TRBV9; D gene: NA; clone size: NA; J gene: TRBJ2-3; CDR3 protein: CASSQTPGDTQYF; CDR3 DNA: TGTGCCAGCAGCCAAACGCCGGGAGATACGCAGTATTTT
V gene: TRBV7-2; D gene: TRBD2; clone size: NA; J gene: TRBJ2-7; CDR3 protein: CASSLGVAGRYEQYF; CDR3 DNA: TGTGCCAGCAGCTTAGGGGTAGCGGGGAGGTACGAGCAGTACTTC
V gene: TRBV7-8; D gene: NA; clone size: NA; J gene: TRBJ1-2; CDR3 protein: CASSPGGYGYTF; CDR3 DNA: TGTGCCAGCAGCCCCGGAGGGTATGGCTACACCTTC
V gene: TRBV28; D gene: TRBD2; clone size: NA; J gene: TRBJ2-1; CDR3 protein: CASSFSSGGVNEQFF; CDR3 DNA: TGTGCCAGCAGTTTTAGCAGCGGGGGGGTAAATGAGCAGTTCTTC
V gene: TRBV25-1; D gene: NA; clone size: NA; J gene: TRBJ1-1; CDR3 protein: CATSRRDYTEAFF; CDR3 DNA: TGTGCCACCTCCCGACGGGATTACACTGAAGCTTTCTTT
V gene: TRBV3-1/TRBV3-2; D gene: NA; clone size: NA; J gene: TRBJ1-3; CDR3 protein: CASSQGRDTIYF; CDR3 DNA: TGTGCCAGCAGCCAAGGCCGGGACACCATATATTTT
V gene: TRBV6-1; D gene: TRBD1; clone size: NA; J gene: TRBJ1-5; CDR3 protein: CASSEPPTGGLDQPQHF; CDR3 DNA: TGTGCCAGCAGTGAGCCTCCGACAGGGGGCTTGGATCAGCCCCAGCATTTT
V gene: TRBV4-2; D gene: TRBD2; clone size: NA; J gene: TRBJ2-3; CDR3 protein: CASSRPPAGVTDTQYF; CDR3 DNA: TGTGCCAGCAGTCGACCCCCAGCGGGGGTCACAGATACGCAGTATTTT
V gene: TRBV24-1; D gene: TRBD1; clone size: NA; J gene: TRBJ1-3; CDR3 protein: CATSDSARGRGNTIYF; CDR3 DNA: TGTGCCACCAGTGATTCGGCTAGGGGGCGTGGAAACACCATATATTTT
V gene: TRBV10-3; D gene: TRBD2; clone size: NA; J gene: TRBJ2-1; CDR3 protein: CAISQTSGGSYNEQFF; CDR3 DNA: TGTGCCATCAGTCAGACTAGCGGGGGATCCTACAATGAGCAGTTCTTC